What follows is one TCR beta chain and its context. The antigen remains undetermined. These data are taken from a study of OX40 agonist ivuxolimab in advanced cancers. Study context: The patients received ivuxolimab by intravenous route every 2 weeks at 0.01 to 10 mg/kg. Subjects had a mean age of about 65 years, with a range of roughly 23 to 80; roughly 80% were male.

Study-wide results and limits: Some of the lowest clonal expansion was seen in partial responders at 0.1-3.0 mg/kg. On average, CD8+ T cells had more expanded clones than CD4+.

The germline V gene encodes CDR1 SGHTA and CDR2 FQGNSA. The CDR3 totals 15 residues. Between the trimmed V and J ends, which lost 8 bases and 0 bases, there was a span of 14 bases. Here immunoSEQ multiplex PCR was the method, and the copy in TCRdb shows in-frame clones only, minus some. The data contain 60,000 to 85,000 clones, 84% of them singletons. This rearrangement joins TRBV7-2 to TRBJ2-1; D call uncertain. The sequenced sample was CD4+ or CD8+ T cells sorted from blood, obtained in a trial of the OX40 agonist ivuxolimab. This TCR was sampled from an adult with an advanced solid tumor such as melanoma, head and neck, liver or kidney cancer. The CDR3 DNA is TGTGCCAGCGCAACCGCGGCAAGCTCCTACAATGAGCAGTTCTTC. This gives the protein CASATAASSYNEQFF.